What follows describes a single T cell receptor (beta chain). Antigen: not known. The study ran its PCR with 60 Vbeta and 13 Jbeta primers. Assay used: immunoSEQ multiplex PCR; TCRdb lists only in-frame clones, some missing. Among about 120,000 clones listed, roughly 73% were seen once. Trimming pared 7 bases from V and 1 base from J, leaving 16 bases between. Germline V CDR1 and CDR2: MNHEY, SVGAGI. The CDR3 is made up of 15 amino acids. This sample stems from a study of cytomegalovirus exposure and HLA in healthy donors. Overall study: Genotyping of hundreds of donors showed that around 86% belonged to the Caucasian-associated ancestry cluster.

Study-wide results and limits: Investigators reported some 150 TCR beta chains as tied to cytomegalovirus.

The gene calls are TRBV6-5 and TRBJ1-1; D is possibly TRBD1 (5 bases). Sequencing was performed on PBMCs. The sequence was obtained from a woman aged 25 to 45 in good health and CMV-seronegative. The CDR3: CASTHGGTGNTEAFF. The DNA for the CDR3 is TGTGCCAGCACCCATGGAGGGACCGGGAACACTGAAGCTTTCTTT.